Presented here are 3 T cell receptor beta chains from one specimen sequenced in a study of CD8 T cells in ankylosing spondylitis (dated by TCRdb to 2017 to 2019). The library relied on 5' RACE. The data were produced on an Illumina HiSeq 2500. TCRdb cleaned the public reads at Q25 with fastp, built clones with MiXCR and kept in-frame beta chains. Each CDR3 protein gets just one entry, which takes the most common genes and DNA from the rows behind it. The sample includes 150,000 to 200,000 distinct CDR3 sequences, with around 13% observed a single time. Together, the top ten hold about 17% of the sample. The material sequenced was blood, either unsorted or a sorted T cell fraction (not recorded which). These receptors were taken from a male donor with ankylosing spondylitis or in good health (not recorded which).

The chain recombines TRBV23-1 with TRBJ1-5, with D possibly being TRBD1 (5 bases). TRBV23-1 is designated an ORF whose function remains uncertain. CDR3 length: 15 residues. The ends were cut back, 4 bases at V and 2 bases at J, with 12 bases in the middle. The CDR3 here is CASSRGRVGNQPQHF. The CDR3 region has the DNA TGCGCCAGCAGTCGAGGCAGGGTGGGCAATCAGCCCCAGCATTTT.

The chain recombines TRBV11-1 with TRBJ1-1; possible D gene TRBD1, 5 bases. The ends were cut back, 2 bases at V and 5 bases at J, with 27 bases in the middle. CDR1 and CDR2 from the germline V gene are SGHAT and FQDESV (reference sequence). The CDR3 is 19 amino acids. CDR3 sequence reads: CASSLSVRLNNGPGTEAFF. The CDR3 coding sequence is TGTGCCAGCAGCTTATCGGTCAGGCTGAATAATGGCCCAGGGACTGAAGCTTTCTTT.

V usage is TRBV4-2 and J usage is TRBJ2-7; 13 bases map to TRBD2. Germline V gene sequence: CDR1 LGHNA, CDR2 YNFKEQ. Germline trimming cut 1 base from V and 0 bases from J; bases unmatched to any gene: 6. This CDR3 region has 18 residues. CDR3 DNA sequence: TGTGCCAGCAGCCAAGGACTAGCGGGGGGCCTCAGCTCCTACGAGCAGTACTTC. It encodes CASSQGLAGGLSSYEQYF.